The sequence of this T cell receptor (beta chain) was determined in a study of CD8+ T cells in alopecia areata. Study-level information: Treated patients received severity scores based on the percentage of scalp area affected.

This clone was detected ten times or more. Sample treatment: oral pan-JAK inhibitor, 5-10 mg twice daily. Alopecia areata patients gave lesional scalp punch biopsies and peripheral blood samples. Extracted from the samples, RNA was reverse transcribed into cDNA to serve as the sequencing template. Some clones are missing from TCRdb's copy, which holds only in-frame ones; the method was immunoSEQ multiplex PCR. Of more than 150,000 clones detected, around three fifths appear once; the ten largest clones hold roughly 12%. Germline loops: CDR1 LNHDA, CDR2 SQIVND (reference sequence). With 7 bases removed from V and 5 bases from J, the gap between germline ends came to 9 bases. The CDR3 totals 12 residues.

Sequences were derived from CD8+ T cells sorted from blood, sampled at week 24, from a patient treated with tofacitinib. The sequence came from a human donor with alopecia areata. This sequence joins TRBV19 and TRBJ2-1, with D possibly matching TRBD2 (5 bases). The CDR3 protein is CASMDWDNEQFF. CDR3 coding DNA: TGTGCCAGTATGGACTGGGACAATGAGCAGTTCTTC.